This T cell receptor beta chain stems from a study of T cells in Graves' hyperthyroidism and ophthalmopathy. Broader study findings: Within blood appeared most thyroid clonotypes that had expanded above 0.001.

The CDR3 consists of 13 residues. Trimming took 9 bases from V and 4 from J; bases not matched to a gene: 2. Germline V gene data show CDR1 as KGHDR and CDR2 as SFDVKD. Amplified TCR beta CDR3 regions came from RNA transcripts. A set of HTBI primers served as the primers for a first-round RT-PCR of the TCR CDR3. TCRdb itself ran the multiplex PCR reads through MiXCR, one entry per CDR3 protein. Among a few hundred thousand distinct CDR3 sequences listed, around 21% were seen once. Uncontrolled infection, other autoimmune disease, pregnancy or lactation excluded patients. Notes on this clonotype: Antigen: not known. Just one base apart from a much larger clone, this may be a read error.

The receptor was derived from a man between 18 and 29 years old with Graves' hyperthyroidism. The genes are TRBV24-1 and TRBJ2-2, with 9 nucleotides matching TRBD1. Source material: blood. The CDR3 bases are TGTGCCACCGGGACAGGGATCACCGGGGAGCTGTTTTTT. The encoded protein is CATGTGITGELFF.